These T cell receptor beta chains were read from a single sample in a study of PD-1 blockade in classical Hodgkin lymphoma. This table comes from immunoSEQ multiplex PCR, and its TCRdb copy is limited to in-frame clones, with some not included. Among over 75,000 clones listed, 90% were seen once. The sample was peripheral blood mononuclear cells (PBMCs), taken before the fourth cycle of nivolumab. Source of these receptors: a human donor with classical Hodgkin lymphoma. Each CDR3 is given with its conserved first and last residue. Each record gives: clone size, CDR3 length, J gene, D gene, V gene, CDR3 protein, CDR3 DNA. The D gene is left open where the match is weak. Clone size appears in some rows only: once, few, many, or a class for an expanded clone.

clone size: -
CDR3 length: 17
J gene: TRBJ1-1
D gene: TRBD1
V gene: TRBV7-2
CDR3 protein: CASSLAGRGLGRTEAFF
CDR3 DNA: TGTGCCAGCAGCTTAGCGGGCAGGGGGCTAGGTAGAACTGAAGCTTTCTTT

clone size: -
CDR3 length: 15
J gene: TRBJ2-7
D gene: TRBD2
V gene: TRBV6-5
CDR3 protein: CASSLAESFSYEQYF
CDR3 DNA: TGTGCCAGCAGTCTAGCGGAGAGTTTTTCCTACGAGCAGTACTTC

clone size: once
CDR3 length: 15
J gene: TRBJ1-6
D gene: TRBD1
V gene: TRBV7-2
CDR3 protein: CASSFVTGGNSPLHF
CDR3 DNA: TGTGCCAGCAGCTTCGTCACAGGGGGAAATTCACCCCTCCACTTT

clone size: -
CDR3 length: 16
J gene: TRBJ1-3
D gene: TRBD1
V gene: TRBV6-5
CDR3 protein: CASSYNRQGFGNTIYF
CDR3 DNA: TGTGCCAGCAGTTACAATCGACAGGGGTTTGGAAACACCATATATTTT

clone size: -
CDR3 length: 12
J gene: TRBJ2-1
D gene: -
V gene: TRBV30
CDR3 protein: CAWSVVGGTGFF
CDR3 DNA: TGTGCCTGGAGTGTAGTGGGGGGGACAGGGTTCTTC

clone size: -
CDR3 length: 12
J gene: TRBJ2-7
D gene: -
V gene: TRBV7-9
CDR3 protein: CASSFGSWEQYF
CDR3 DNA: TGTGCCAGCAGCTTTGGGTCGTGGGAGCAGTACTTC

clone size: -
CDR3 length: 14
J gene: TRBJ2-5
D gene: -
V gene: TRBV7-9
CDR3 protein: CASSLGLGGETQYF
CDR3 DNA: TGTGCCAGCAGCTTAGGGTTGGGAGGAGAGACCCAGTACTTC

clone size: -
CDR3 length: 17
J gene: TRBJ1-1
D gene: -
V gene: TRBV7-2
CDR3 protein: CASSPLRQGKKCTEAFF
CDR3 DNA: TGTGCCAGCAGCCCATTGCGGCAGGGAAAAAAGTGCACTGAAGCTTTCTTT

clone size: -
CDR3 length: 15
J gene: TRBJ1-1
D gene: TRBD1
V gene: TRBV7-8
CDR3 protein: CASSSSGTAGTEAFF
CDR3 DNA: TGTGCCAGCAGCTCGTCCGGGACAGCAGGCACTGAAGCTTTCTTT

clone size: -
CDR3 length: 17
J gene: TRBJ2-3
D gene: -
V gene: TRBV4-2
CDR3 protein: CASSQGNSGRSTDTQYF
CDR3 DNA: TGTGCCAGCAGCCAAGGGAACAGCGGGCGGAGCACAGATACGCAGTATTTT

clone size: -
CDR3 length: 15
J gene: TRBJ2-3
D gene: -
V gene: TRBV5-1
CDR3 protein: CASSRVLVGWVTQYF
CDR3 DNA: TGCGCCAGCAGCCGGGTGCTAGTAGGGTGGGTTACGCAGTATTTT

clone size: -
CDR3 length: 12
J gene: TRBJ1-2
D gene: -
V gene: TRBV2
CDR3 protein: CASSADSYGYTF
CDR3 DNA: TGTGCCAGCAGCGCGGACAGCTATGGCTACACCTTC

clone size: few
CDR3 length: 15
J gene: TRBJ1-3
D gene: -
V gene: TRBV9
CDR3 protein: CASSLDPGEGNTIYF
CDR3 DNA: TGTGCCAGCAGCCTCGACCCGGGAGAGGGAAACACCATATATTTT

clone size: -
CDR3 length: 18
J gene: TRBJ2-4
D gene: -
V gene: TRBV15
CDR3 protein: CATSRDLAGNLAKNIQYF
CDR3 DNA: TGTGCCACCAGCAGAGATCTGGCAGGGAACCTAGCCAAAAACATTCAGTACTTC

clone size: -
CDR3 length: 13
J gene: TRBJ1-1
D gene: -
V gene: TRBV28
CDR3 protein: CASAGPMNTEAFF
CDR3 DNA: TGTGCCAGCGCAGGTCCTATGAACACTGAAGCTTTCTTT

clone size: once
CDR3 length: 16
J gene: TRBJ1-5
D gene: TRBD1
V gene: TRBV25-1
CDR3 protein: CASSGDRWGGSQPQHF
CDR3 DNA: TGTGCCAGCAGTGGGGACAGGTGGGGCGGGAGTCAGCCCCAGCATTTT

clone size: once
CDR3 length: 14
J gene: TRBJ2-1
D gene: TRBD1
V gene: TRBV29-1
CDR3 protein: CSVEGTGGKYEQFF
CDR3 DNA: TGCAGCGTTGAAGGGACAGGGGGCAAGTATGAGCAGTTCTTC

clone size: -
CDR3 length: 15
J gene: TRBJ2-7
D gene: TRBD1
V gene: TRBV10-1
CDR3 protein: CATSSDGTGVYEQYF
CDR3 DNA: TGCGCCACGAGCAGTGACGGGACAGGGGTTTACGAGCAGTACTTC

clone size: -
CDR3 length: 13
J gene: TRBJ2-7
D gene: TRBD2
V gene: TRBV6-4
CDR3 protein: CASSVLAGYEQYF
CDR3 DNA: TGTGCCAGCAGTGTATTAGCGGGGTACGAGCAGTACTTC

clone size: -
CDR3 length: 16
J gene: TRBJ2-2
D gene: TRBD2
V gene: TRBV6-5
CDR3 protein: CASSYGTSGETGELFF
CDR3 DNA: TGTGCCAGCAGTTACGGGACTAGCGGGGAGACCGGGGAGCTGTTTTTT

clone size: -
CDR3 length: 13
J gene: TRBJ1-3
D gene: -
V gene: TRBV10-3
CDR3 protein: CAITEVRGNTIYF
CDR3 DNA: TGTGCCATCACCGAGGTCCGCGGAAACACCATATATTTT

clone size: -
CDR3 length: 12
J gene: TRBJ1-2
D gene: -
V gene: TRBV5-1
CDR3 protein: CASRVDSYGYTF
CDR3 DNA: TGCGCCAGCAGGGTTGACTCGTATGGCTACACCTTC

clone size: -
CDR3 length: 13
J gene: TRBJ2-1
D gene: -
V gene: TRBV11-3
CDR3 protein: CASSTVDYNEQFF
CDR3 DNA: TGTGCCAGCAGCACAGTGGACTACAATGAGCAGTTCTTC

clone size: -
CDR3 length: 12
J gene: TRBJ2-7
D gene: TRBD1
V gene: TRBV29-1
CDR3 protein: CSVLGTVYEQYF
CDR3 DNA: TGCAGCGTTCTGGGGACAGTCTACGAGCAGTACTTC

clone size: -
CDR3 length: 15
J gene: TRBJ1-4
D gene: TRBD1
V gene: TRBV2
CDR3 protein: CASSPTGTRPMKLFF
CDR3 DNA: TGTGCCAGCAGCCCGACAGGGACGCGACCCATGAAACTGTTTTTT

clone size: -
CDR3 length: 14
J gene: TRBJ2-5
D gene: -
V gene: TRBV10-2
CDR3 protein: CASSTSRGQETQYF
CDR3 DNA: -

clone size: -
CDR3 length: 15
J gene: TRBJ1-3
D gene: -
V gene: TRBV19
CDR3 protein: CASSRDIHSGNTIYF
CDR3 DNA: TGTGCCAGTAGTAGGGACATCCACTCTGGAAACACCATATATTTT

clone size: -
CDR3 length: 15
J gene: TRBJ1-1
D gene: -
V gene: TRBV9
CDR3 protein: CASSVGVTVNTEAFF
CDR3 DNA: TGTGCCAGCAGCGTAGGGGTGACTGTGAACACTGAAGCTTTCTTT

clone size: -
CDR3 length: 16
J gene: TRBJ2-7
D gene: -
V gene: TRBV11-3
CDR3 protein: CASSPGWGSGVYEQYF
CDR3 DNA: TGTGCCAGCAGCCCAGGGTGGGGTAGTGGAGTCTACGAGCAGTACTTC

clone size: -
CDR3 length: 15
J gene: TRBJ2-5
D gene: -
V gene: TRBV5-6
CDR3 protein: CASSLFSGSGETQYF
CDR3 DNA: TGTGCCAGCAGCTTGTTCTCAGGGTCGGGAGAGACCCAGTACTTC

clone size: medium-sized
CDR3 length: 14
J gene: TRBJ2-4
D gene: TRBD1
V gene: TRBV5-1
CDR3 protein: CASSGPGQLPIQYF
CDR3 DNA: TGCGCCAGCAGCGGACCGGGACAGCTACCCATTCAGTACTTC

clone size: -
CDR3 length: 15
J gene: TRBJ2-7
D gene: TRBD1
V gene: TRBV6-5
CDR3 protein: CASRNLGQVFYEQYF
CDR3 DNA: TGTGCCAGCAGAAATTTGGGACAGGTTTTCTACGAGCAGTACTTC

clone size: -
CDR3 length: 17
J gene: TRBJ2-3
D gene: TRBD2
V gene: TRBV7-6
CDR3 protein: CASSLAGLADYTDTQYF
CDR3 DNA: TGTGCCAGCAGCTTAGCGGGACTAGCGGACTACACAGATACGCAGTATTTT

clone size: -
CDR3 length: 11
J gene: TRBJ2-3
D gene: -
V gene: TRBV20-1
CDR3 protein: CSALHMDTQYF
CDR3 DNA: TGCAGTGCTTTACACATGGATACGCAGTATTTT

clone size: -
CDR3 length: 14
J gene: TRBJ1-1
D gene: -
V gene: TRBV6-5
CDR3 protein: CASSYLGGDTEAFF
CDR3 DNA: TGTGCCAGCAGTTACCTGGGGGGAGACACTGAAGCTTTCTTT

clone size: -
CDR3 length: 16
J gene: TRBJ1-1
D gene: -
V gene: TRBV18
CDR3 protein: CASSPPRAGLNTEAFF
CDR3 DNA: TGTGCCAGCTCACCTCCTAGGGCGGGCCTGAACACTGAAGCTTTCTTT

clone size: -
CDR3 length: 14
J gene: TRBJ2-1
D gene: TRBD2
V gene: TRBV7-3
CDR3 protein: CASSAGGFYNEQFF
CDR3 DNA: TGTGCCAGCAGCGCGGGGGGCTTCTACAATGAGCAGTTCTTC

clone size: once
CDR3 length: 13
J gene: TRBJ2-1
D gene: -
V gene: TRBV19
CDR3 protein: CASSSAGYNEQFF
CDR3 DNA: TGTGCCAGTAGTAGCGCAGGGTACAATGAGCAGTTCTTC

clone size: -
CDR3 length: 15
J gene: TRBJ2-7
D gene: TRBD1
V gene: TRBV9
CDR3 protein: CASSVGPRGSYEQYF
CDR3 DNA: TGTGCCAGCAGCGTAGGGCCCAGGGGGAGCTACGAGCAGTACTTC

clone size: medium-sized
CDR3 length: 14
J gene: TRBJ1-2
D gene: TRBD1
V gene: TRBV30
CDR3 protein: CAWSPPQGGRGYTF
CDR3 DNA: TGTGCCTGGAGCCCGCCCCAGGGGGGTAGAGGCTACACCTTC

clone size: -
CDR3 length: 13
J gene: TRBJ1-1
D gene: -
V gene: TRBV28
CDR3 protein: CASSVTVNTEAFF
CDR3 DNA: TGTGCCAGCAGTGTAACGGTGAACACTGAAGCTTTCTTT

clone size: -
CDR3 length: 12
J gene: TRBJ2-5
D gene: -
V gene: TRBV6-5
CDR3 protein: CASGRLQETQYF
CDR3 DNA: TGTGCCAGCGGACGGCTCCAAGAGACCCAGTACTTC

clone size: -
CDR3 length: 13
J gene: TRBJ2-6
D gene: -
V gene: TRBV29-1
CDR3 protein: CSVGASGANVLTF
CDR3 DNA: TGCAGCGTTGGAGCCTCTGGGGCCAACGTCCTGACTTTC

clone size: -
CDR3 length: 11
J gene: TRBJ1-1
D gene: -
V gene: TRBV20-1
CDR3 protein: CSARGGTEAFF
CDR3 DNA: TGCAGTGCTAGAGGAGGGACTGAAGCTTTCTTT

clone size: -
CDR3 length: 14
J gene: TRBJ2-3
D gene: -
V gene: TRBV18
CDR3 protein: CASSPSGEWDTQYF
CDR3 DNA: TGTGCCAGCTCACCATCGGGGGAGTGGGATACGCAGTATTTT

clone size: -
CDR3 length: 16
J gene: TRBJ2-2
D gene: -
V gene: TRBV9
CDR3 protein: CASSDRDGANTGELFF
CDR3 DNA: TGTGCCAGCAGCGACCGGGACGGAGCGAACACCGGGGAGCTGTTTTTT

clone size: -
CDR3 length: 13
J gene: TRBJ1-4
D gene: -
V gene: TRBV7-6
CDR3 protein: CASSLGQLEKLFF
CDR3 DNA: TGTGCCAGCAGCTTAGGACAGCTTGAAAAACTGTTTTTT

clone size: -
CDR3 length: 20
J gene: TRBJ2-2
D gene: TRBD1
V gene: TRBV14
CDR3 protein: CASSPSRGTGFGPNTGELFF
CDR3 DNA: TGTGCCAGCAGCCCAAGCAGGGGGACAGGGTTCGGTCCGAACACCGGGGAGCTGTTTTTT

clone size: -
CDR3 length: 14
J gene: TRBJ2-7
D gene: TRBD1
V gene: TRBV5-4
CDR3 protein: CASSPGTASYEQYF
CDR3 DNA: TGTGCCAGCAGTCCTGGGACAGCCTCCTACGAGCAGTACTTC

clone size: -
CDR3 length: 13
J gene: TRBJ2-5
D gene: -
V gene: TRBV18
CDR3 protein: CASSPDGRETQYF
CDR3 DNA: TGTGCCAGCTCACCGGACGGCCGGGAGACCCAGTACTTC

clone size: -
CDR3 length: 14
J gene: TRBJ2-7
D gene: -
V gene: TRBV6-6
CDR3 protein: CASSYRGSSYEQYF
CDR3 DNA: TGTGCCAGCAGTTACCGGGGGAGCTCCTACGAGCAGTACTTC

clone size: -
CDR3 length: 15
J gene: TRBJ2-7
D gene: TRBD1
V gene: TRBV10-1
CDR3 protein: CASRRQGASPYEQYF
CDR3 DNA: TGCGCCAGCAGACGACAGGGGGCATCCCCCTACGAGCAGTACTTC

clone size: -
CDR3 length: 14
J gene: TRBJ2-1
D gene: -
V gene: TRBV29-1
CDR3 protein: CSVAGRSSYNEQFF
CDR3 DNA: TGCAGCGTGGCGGGACGGTCCTCCTACAATGAGCAGTTCTTC

clone size: -
CDR3 length: 12
J gene: TRBJ2-7
D gene: -
V gene: TRBV2
CDR3 protein: CASSPNGLEQYF
CDR3 DNA: TGTGCCAGCAGCCCCAACGGGCTCGAGCAGTACTTC

clone size: -
CDR3 length: 12
J gene: TRBJ1-1
D gene: -
V gene: TRBV30
CDR3 protein: CAWIAGNVVAFF
CDR3 DNA: TGTGCCTGGATTGCAGGGAACGTAGTAGCTTTCTTT